Below, one T cell receptor (beta chain) is given with its context. Its target is not known. With 6 bases removed from V and 6 bases from J, the gap between germline ends came to 9 bases. Looked up from germline, CDR1 is MDHEN and CDR2 is SYDVKM. This CDR3 region has 12 residues. Assay: immunoSEQ multiplex PCR; the TCRdb copy retains only in-frame clones and omits some. The table lists some 27,000 clones, approximately 80% of them singletons. The data were taken from a study of radiotherapy plus CTLA-4 blockade in lung cancer. Points from the study as a whole: The best prediction of response reportedly came from early blood T cell clone dynamics, with interferon-beta. Blood-borne expansion of tumor-derived TCR clones followed radiotherapy plus ipilimumab.

CTLA-4 blockade with ipilimumab, together with focal radiation, was given to patients with chemo-refractory metastatic non-small-cell lung cancer. This TCR derives from a human donor with non-small cell lung cancer that progressed on radiotherapy plus ipilimumab. Sequenced material: peripheral blood, taken from a patient treated with radiotherapy plus ipilimumab. This chain joins TRBV28 and TRBJ1-5; D uncertain. CDR3 in DNA: TGTGCCAGCAGCCCCCCCGTTCAGCCCCAGCATTTT. It yields the protein CASSPPVQPQHF.